These T cell receptor beta chains were read from a single sample in a study of control samples from healthy donors and cancer patients. Data came from immunoSEQ multiplex PCR; TCRdb stores just in-frame clones and leaves some out. The sample records 120,000 to 150,000 clones, more than 85% being singletons. The specimen was blood. Source of these receptors: a man younger than 30 in good health. Each CDR3 is given without its conserved first and last residue.

V: TRBV7-6
J: TRBJ1-5
CDR3: ASSLATAGQPQH

V: TRBV4-1
J: TRBJ2-1
CDR3: ASSSIQGSRGLEQF

V: TRBV7-8
J: TRBJ2-3
CDR3: ASSSEGGGSILRTDTQY

V: TRBV27
J: TRBJ2-1
CDR3: ASRTRPTSGIYNEQF

V: TRBV4-3
J: TRBJ1-4
CDR3: ASSQESDGRGREEKLF

V: TRBV7-8
J: TRBJ2-3
CDR3: ASSLGGTGTADTQY

V: TRBV7-2
J: TRBJ2-3
CDR3: ASRKGDTQY

V: TRBV11-2
J: -
CDR3: ASSPRTGGNYEQY

V: TRBV28
J: TRBJ1-1
CDR3: ASSLGASVNTEAF

V: TRBV19
J: TRBJ2-7
CDR3: ASSIAGNKYEQY

V: TRBV7-8
J: TRBJ1-1
CDR3: ASSLARGTGVTNTEAF

V: TRBV9
J: TRBJ2-4
CDR3: ASSASTGPHKNIQY

V: TRBV30
J: TRBJ1-1
CDR3: AGILYPAGGNTEAF

V: TRBV5-1
J: TRBJ2-7
CDR3: ASSLGQWPPIEQY

V: TRBV28
J: TRBJ2-7
CDR3: ASSLSGGRRHEQY

V: TRBV30
J: TRBJ2-3
CDR3: AWRRGLEIFTDTQY

V: TRBV15
J: TRBJ2-3
CDR3: ATSREQGRITDTQY

V: TRBV15
J: TRBJ2-1
CDR3: ATSRGDYVEQF

V: TRBV7-2
J: TRBJ1-5
CDR3: ASSREWKQPQH

V: TRBV7-9
J: TRBJ1-4
CDR3: ASSQVGGLNEKLF

V: TRBV2
J: TRBJ1-1
CDR3: ARDGRGDETEAF

V: TRBV28
J: TRBJ1-1
CDR3: ASTLGAVRNTEAF

V: TRBV27
J: TRBJ2-7
CDR3: ASSQTPSGATLEQY

V: TRBV3-1/TRBV3-2
J: TRBJ1-2
CDR3: ASSQDGFDGYT

V: TRBV4-3
J: TRBJ1-6
CDR3: ASSPLSGVEFSPLH

V: TRBV5-1
J: TRBJ1-2
CDR3: ASSFTRDYGYT

V: TRBV7-9
J: TRBJ2-3
CDR3: ASSYLGYTQY

V: TRBV4-1
J: TRBJ2-1
CDR3: ASSQTGDEQF

V: TRBV4-1
J: TRBJ2-7
CDR3: ASSQRAGQSYEQY

V: TRBV9
J: TRBJ1-6
CDR3: ASSVGGSSYNSPLH

V: TRBV10-2
J: TRBJ1-6
CDR3: ASSESSSPLH

V: TRBV12-3/TRBV12-4
J: TRBJ1-2
CDR3: VSSLWVDGGYT